The present T cell receptor beta chain was sequenced within a study of human T cells and chemical hapten exposure. There are many counts of this clonotype. As yet, its antigen is unknown. One end of the junction varies from germline; a read error may be responsible. Time point reported: healthy volunteer bleed at 2 weeks. Someone pulled total RNA out of unfractionated whole blood. Germline lookup yields CDR1 MNHEY and CDR2 SVGEGT. The CDR3 has 15 residues. Notes on the study in general: The number of TCRs over 1 in 1000 frequency stayed unchanged after DPC.

Original analysis: The number of TCRs in each sample had a median of approximately 95,000 and spanned about 23,224 to 690,600. TCRdb reprocessed the RACE reads with MiXCR, giving one entry per CDR3 protein. TCRdb's processing, not the authors' own work, is the source of the V and J calls. The sample carries 35,000 to 50,000 distinct CDR3 sequences, roughly 4.5% recorded once. Sequencing used whole blood. The V call is TRBV6-2 or TRBV6-3, the J call TRBJ2-6, with no clear D. The receptor's source is a female donor in good health. Some clones in this sample may be carry-over from other donors' samples. Written as DNA, the CDR3 is TGTGCCAGCAGTTATCCCCTCTCTGGCGCCAACGTCCTGACTTTC. Translated: CASSYPLSGANVLTF.